These T cell receptor beta chains were read from a single sample in a study of T cell responses to AZD1222 COVID-19 vaccine. This table comes from immunoSEQ multiplex PCR, and its TCRdb copy is limited to in-frame clones, with some not included. The table has under 140,000 clones, approximately 90% seen once. This sample comprised peripheral blood, obtained on day 0 of AZD1222 vaccination. These receptors all stem from an adult in good health. CDR3s include the opening cysteine and the closing phenylalanine or tryptophan. Fields, in order: D gene, V gene, J gene, CDR3 length, clone size, CDR3 DNA, CDR3 protein. D genes are given only for firm matches. Only some rows state a clone size, as once, few, many or a class for expanded clones.

>TRBD2|TRBV9|TRBJ2-3|15|-
TGTGCCAGCAGCCCTCGGACTAGCGGCACAGATACGCAGTATTTT
CASSPRTSGTDTQYF
>-|TRBV4-2|TRBJ1-5|14|few
TGTGCCAGCAGCCAAGTGTTAGGGAATCAGCCCCAGCATTTT
CASSQVLGNQPQHF
>TRBD2|TRBV7-2|TRBJ2-1|15|-
TGTGCCAGCAGCCGCCTAGCGGGTACCTACAATGAGCAGTTCTTC
CASSRLAGTYNEQFF
>-|TRBV2|TRBJ1-6|21|-
TGTGCCAGCAGTCCCCGCCCCGGACAGTTGTTGGACCGCTCCTATAATTCACCCCTCCACTTT
CASSPRPGQLLDRSYNSPLHF
>-|TRBV10-3|TRBJ2-1|15|-
TGTGCCATCAGTGAGAACAGCGTCTCCTACAATGAGCAGTTCTTC
CAISENSVSYNEQFF
>-|TRBV23-1|TRBJ1-5|17|-
TGCGCCAGCAGTCAATCGGTCAGGAGATATAGCAATCAGCCCCAGCATTTT
CASSQSVRRYSNQPQHF
>-|TRBV6-2/TRBV6-3|TRBJ2-2|13|-
TGTGCCAGCAGTTGGGCTGAACGCGGGGAGCTGTTTTTT
CASSWAERGELFF
>-|TRBV18|TRBJ2-5|13|-
TGTGCCAGCTCACCCCTAGACAGGGAGACCCAGTACTTC
CASSPLDRETQYF
>-|TRBV7-9|TRBJ2-7|13|-
TGTGCCAGCAGCTTCACAGGGGGAGGGGAGCAGTACTTC
CASSFTGGGEQYF
>-|TRBV6-6|TRBJ2-7|15|-
-
CASSSSDWPLYEQYF
>TRBD2|TRBV10-2|TRBJ2-1|15|-
TGCGCCAGCAGGGCGGGACTAGGTGTTGGCAATGAGCAGTTCTTC
CASRAGLGVGNEQFF
>-|TRBV7-9|TRBJ1-1|14|-
TGTGCCAGCAGCTTAGCGGCAGGGATCACTGAAGCTTTCTTT
CASSLAAGITEAFF
>-|TRBV24-1|TRBJ2-1|13|once
TGTGCCACCAGTGATTTAAACGGGCCTCAGCAGTTCTTC
CATSDLNGPQQFF
>-|TRBV3-1/TRBV3-2|TRBJ2-5|15|-
TGTGCCAGCAGCCAAGAACAGGAATACCAAGAGACCCAGTACTTC
CASSQEQEYQETQYF
>TRBD2|TRBV7-3|TRBJ2-1|17|-
TGTGCCAGCAGCTTAATGCGAGGAAGCGGGAACTACAATGAGCAGTTCTTC
CASSLMRGSGNYNEQFF
>-|TRBV7-3|TRBJ2-7|15|-
TGTGCCAGCAGCCTACAGGGTGGGGACTCCTACGAGCAGTACTTC
CASSLQGGDSYEQYF
>-|TRBV6-5|TRBJ1-1|15|-
TGTGCCAGCAGTCCCATGAGAAAGGTGAACACTGAAGCTTTCTTT
CASSPMRKVNTEAFF
>-|TRBV27|TRBJ1-1|15|-
TGTGCCAGCAGTTTATCAACCAGCATGAACACTGAAGCTTTCTTT
CASSLSTSMNTEAFF
>-|TRBV7-9|TRBJ2-3|16|-
TGTGCCAGCAGCTTAGTAGGCGGGGTAGACACAGATACGCAGTATTTT
CASSLVGGVDTDTQYF
>-|TRBV7-3|TRBJ2-5|15|-
TGTGCCAGCAGCTTAACGGGACTGACCCAAGAGACCCAGTACTTC
CASSLTGLTQETQYF
>TRBD1|TRBV29-1|TRBJ1-2|14|-
TGCAGCGCCAATCCGGGACAGGATCCGAGAGGCTACACCTTC
CSANPGQDPRGYTF
>-|TRBV10-3|TRBJ1-1|17|-
TGTGCCATCAGTGAGTCGATGGCAGGCGATGTTAACACTGAAGCTTTCTTT
CAISESMAGDVNTEAFF
>-|TRBV7-9|TRBJ2-1|15|-
TGTGCCACGGGAAGGGAGGGGGCAGTCTACAATGAGCAGTTCTTC
CATGREGAVYNEQFF
>-|TRBV21-1|TRBJ1-3|17|-
-
CASSKSRAWGVGNTIYF
>-|TRBV28|TRBJ2-7|14|-
TGTGCCAGCAACACCCACGGGACATCCTACGAGCAGTACTTC
CASNTHGTSYEQYF
>TRBD2|TRBV4-2|TRBJ2-5|18|-
TGTGCCAGCAGCCAAGGAGGCCTAGCGGGGGGGTCCGAGGGGACCCAGTACTTC
CASSQGGLAGGSEGTQYF
>-|TRBV3-1/TRBV3-2|TRBJ1-2|12|-
TGTGCCAGCAGCCAGAATAGCTATGGCTACACCTTC
CASSQNSYGYTF
>-|TRBV4-1|TRBJ1-2|15|-
TGCGCCAGCGCCCCGGGGGGGGCGCTTAATGTTGGCTACACCTTC
CASAPGGALNVGYTF
>TRBD1|TRBV9|TRBJ2-5|14|-
TGTGCCAGCAGCGCTACAGGGGGCCAAGAGACCCAGTACTTC
CASSATGGQETQYF
>-|TRBV6-6|TRBJ1-1|13|-
TGTGCCAGCAGCCTGGGACATTTAACTGAAGCTTTCTTT
CASSLGHLTEAFF
>TRBD2|TRBV3-1/TRBV3-2|TRBJ2-1|15|-
TGTGCCAGCAGCCAAGGGACTAGCGGCTCTAATGAGCAGTTCTTC
CASSQGTSGSNEQFF
>-|TRBV2|TRBJ2-7|14|-
TGTGCCACCAGGTGGCAGGGGAGCTCCTACGAGCAGTACTTC
CATRWQGSSYEQYF
>TRBD2|TRBV3-1/TRBV3-2|TRBJ2-5|16|-
TGTGCCAGCAGCCAAGCCCGAGCGGGGGGTCAAGAGACCCAGTACTTC
CASSQARAGGQETQYF
>-|TRBV19|TRBJ2-7|15|-
TGTGCCAGTAGTACCGCCGGGGTGGTCCCCTACGAGCAGTACTTC
CASSTAGVVPYEQYF
>TRBD1|TRBV11-2|TRBJ1-6|15|once
TGTGCCAGCAGCTTCCTGACAGGGAACAATTCACCCCTCCACTTT
CASSFLTGNNSPLHF
>-|TRBV6-1|TRBJ1-1|14|once
TGTGCCAGCAGTGAAGCGGGCGGTGAGACTGAAGCTTTCTTT
CASSEAGGETEAFF
>-|TRBV14|TRBJ2-1|16|-
TGTGCCAGCAGCGCCTCCCGGGCGGGGGCTATCAGGGAGCAGTTCTTC
CASSASRAGAIREQFF
>-|TRBV7-2|TRBJ1-6|15|-
TGTGCCAGCAGCTTAGTTACGGGGTCGAATTCACCCCTCCACTTT
CASSLVTGSNSPLHF
>-|TRBV4-1|TRBJ2-5|14|-
TGCGCCAGCAGCCTAAAGGGGGGTCAGGAGACCCAGTACTTC
CASSLKGGQETQYF
>TRBD1|TRBV7-9|TRBJ1-4|15|-
TGTGCCAGCAGCTCTCGGACAGGGGGGGCAGAAAAACTGTTTTTT
CASSSRTGGAEKLFF
>TRBD1|TRBV6-5|TRBJ2-1|16|-
TGTGCCAGCAGTTCCACCGGGACAGGGGGATACAATGAGCAGTTCTTC
CASSSTGTGGYNEQFF
>TRBD2|TRBV5-1|TRBJ2-1|16|-
TGCGCCAGCAGCTTGGGGTTAGCGGGGGGCGGGAATGAGCAGTTCTTC
CASSLGLAGGGNEQFF
>-|TRBV18|TRBJ2-7|14|-
TGTGCCAGCTCAAAAGGGCCCCCCGGAGACGAGCAGTACTTC
CASSKGPPGDEQYF
>-|TRBV28|TRBJ1-4|18|-
TGTGCCAGCAGTTCTCGCGGGGGGGCACCCGAACCCGGGGAAAAACTGTTTTTT
CASSSRGGAPEPGEKLFF
>-|TRBV6-6|TRBJ2-3|12|-
TGTGCCAGCAGTTACGCCGCAGATACGCAGTATTTT
CASSYAADTQYF
>TRBD1|TRBV19|TRBJ1-4|16|-
TGTGCCAGTAGTATACTTCCGGGACAGGGTAATGAAAAACTGTTTTTT
CASSILPGQGNEKLFF
>-|TRBV21-1|TRBJ2-7|12|-
TGTGCCAGCAGCGAAAGGGGCTACGAGCAGTACTTC
CASSERGYEQYF
>-|TRBV28|TRBJ2-1|11|-
TGTGCCAGCAGTTTTTTTCATGAGCAGTTCTTC
CASSFFHEQFF
>-|TRBV19|TRBJ2-7|11|-
TGTGCCACCATCCAGGGCTACGAGCAGTACTTC
CATIQGYEQYF
>TRBD1|TRBV19|TRBJ2-4|12|once
TGTGCCACCCGGACAGGGGAAAACATTCAGTACTTC
CATRTGENIQYF
>TRBD2|TRBV7-9|TRBJ2-1|12|-
TGTGCCAGCAGCTTAGTCGGGAGGGAGCAGTTCTTC
CASSLVGREQFF
>TRBD2|TRBV11-2|TRBJ2-1|18|-
TGTGCCAGCAGCCCGGGACTAGCGGGAGCGGTTGGCTACAATGAGCAGTTCTTC
CASSPGLAGAVGYNEQFF
>-|TRBV15|TRBJ1-5|12|-
TGTGCCACCAGCAGTGTCCGACTTCCTCAGCATTTT
CATSSVRLPQHF
>-|TRBV6-2/TRBV6-3|TRBJ1-1|13|-
TGTGCCAGCAGTTGGACCAGGGACACTGAAGCTTTCTTT
CASSWTRDTEAFF
>TRBD1|TRBV29-1|TRBJ1-5|13|-
TGCAGCGTTGGGAAGGGGGCAGGTCAGCCCCAGCATTTT
CSVGKGAGQPQHF